Reported below is one T cell receptor (beta chain). No antigen is known for it. The CDR3 totals 15 residues. The germline V gene encodes CDR1 SEHNR and CDR2 FQNEAQ (reference sequence). The ends were cut back, 1 base at V and 4 bases at J, with 10 bases in the middle. This sample was taken from a study of T cell responses to AZD1222 COVID-19 vaccine. Study-wide findings and caveats: The donor cohort was predominantly white British with a female majority, and clonal diversity may have been underestimated. In all cases, repertoires were sampled only after the peak T cell response. Nearly half of unique spike-specific TCRs reportedly avoided B.1.351 and B.1.1.7 mutated regions.

Generated by immunoSEQ multiplex PCR, the TCRdb table keeps only in-frame clones and is missing some. The sample consists of 100,000 to 150,000 clones, approximately 91% of them appearing once. This specimen consisted of peripheral blood, obtained 28 days after the second AZD1222 dose. The TCR originated in an adult who received the AZD1222 COVID-19 vaccine. V usage is TRBV7-9 and J usage is TRBJ2-2; D not resolved. CDR3 DNA sequence: TGTGCCAGCAGCTTAGAGCCCACAGCCACCGGGGAGCTGTTTTTT. Protein: CASSLEPTATGELFF.